This T cell receptor (beta chain) was captured by sequencing in a study of T cells in Graves' hyperthyroidism and ophthalmopathy. Study-level information: At the time of initial diagnosis and before any treatment, peripheral blood was collected.

The germline gives CDR1 MNHEY, CDR2 SMNVEV (reference sequence). The CDR3 runs 15 residues. V lost 3 bases and J lost 4; bases outside the gene matches: 5. TCR beta CDR3 regions were amplified from RNA transcripts. The TCR CDR3 was amplified in a first-round RT-PCR using the HTBI primer set. TCRdb reanalysed the multiplex PCR reads using MiXCR and keeps one entry per CDR3 protein. The top ten hold around 30% of the sample, which has 200,000 to 300,000 distinct CDR3 sequences, about a sixth seen once. This clonotype was seen at least ten times. The antigen is unknown. Study-wide results and caveats: Most expanded thyroid clonotypes above 0.001 recurred in blood.

Clinicians diagnosed patients from clinical symptoms, serum thyroxine and TRAb, thyroid ultrasound and orbital computed tomography. PBMCs were collected from an approximately 9.3 ml volume of fresh peripheral blood. The sequencing sample was made of blood. The source of this sequence is a woman aged 18-35 years with Graves' ophthalmopathy. This sequence joins TRBV27 and TRBJ2-2; TRBD1 aligns across 7 bases. The CDR3 reads CASSFGAGGTGELFF. CDR3 in DNA: TGTGCCAGCAGTTTTGGGGCAGGGGGCACCGGGGAGCTGTTTTTT.